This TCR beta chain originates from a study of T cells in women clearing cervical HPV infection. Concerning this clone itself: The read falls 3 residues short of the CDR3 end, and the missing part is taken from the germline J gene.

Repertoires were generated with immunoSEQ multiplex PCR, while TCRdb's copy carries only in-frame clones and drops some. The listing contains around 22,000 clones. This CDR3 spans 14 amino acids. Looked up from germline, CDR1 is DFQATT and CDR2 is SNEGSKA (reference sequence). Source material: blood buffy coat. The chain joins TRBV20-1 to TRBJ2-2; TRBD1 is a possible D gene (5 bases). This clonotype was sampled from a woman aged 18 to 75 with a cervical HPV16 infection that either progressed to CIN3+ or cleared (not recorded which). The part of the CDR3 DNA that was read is TGCAGTGCTAGTAAGAGCCCTGGGGCCAACGTG. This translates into CSASKSPGANV. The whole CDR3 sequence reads CSASKSPGANVLFF.